This paragraph reports one T cell receptor beta chain. What it recognizes is unknown. These data are taken from a study of blood T cells in healthy people across ages. This CDR3 is built from 15 residues. The V gene end was trimmed by 2 bases and the J gene end by 4 bases; junction bases not matched to a gene: 5. Germline-derived CDR1 and CDR2 are SGHTA and FQGNSA. A second PCR, run for roughly 6 to 11 cycles, used a sample-barcoded 5' primer plus a J-beta primer mix. Researchers report that a template-switch adaptor with 12 random nucleotides tagged each cDNA molecule. Each CDR3 protein gets one entry after TCRdb re-called the 5' RACE reads with MiXCR. Among roughly 730,000 distinct CDR3 sequences listed, roughly three fifths were seen once. Findings and caveats of the study: The study regarded diversity estimates from one million T cells as underestimates.

There were at least 6 micrograms of total RNA extracted from every sample. The chain links TRBV7-2 to TRBJ2-3; 8 nucleotides align to TRBD2. The sequence came from a man between 40 and 49 years old in good health. The source material was blood. The CDR3 loop is CASSLQAGEADTQYF. The CDR3 bases are TGTGCCAGCAGCTTACAAGCGGGAGAGGCAGATACGCAGTATTTT.